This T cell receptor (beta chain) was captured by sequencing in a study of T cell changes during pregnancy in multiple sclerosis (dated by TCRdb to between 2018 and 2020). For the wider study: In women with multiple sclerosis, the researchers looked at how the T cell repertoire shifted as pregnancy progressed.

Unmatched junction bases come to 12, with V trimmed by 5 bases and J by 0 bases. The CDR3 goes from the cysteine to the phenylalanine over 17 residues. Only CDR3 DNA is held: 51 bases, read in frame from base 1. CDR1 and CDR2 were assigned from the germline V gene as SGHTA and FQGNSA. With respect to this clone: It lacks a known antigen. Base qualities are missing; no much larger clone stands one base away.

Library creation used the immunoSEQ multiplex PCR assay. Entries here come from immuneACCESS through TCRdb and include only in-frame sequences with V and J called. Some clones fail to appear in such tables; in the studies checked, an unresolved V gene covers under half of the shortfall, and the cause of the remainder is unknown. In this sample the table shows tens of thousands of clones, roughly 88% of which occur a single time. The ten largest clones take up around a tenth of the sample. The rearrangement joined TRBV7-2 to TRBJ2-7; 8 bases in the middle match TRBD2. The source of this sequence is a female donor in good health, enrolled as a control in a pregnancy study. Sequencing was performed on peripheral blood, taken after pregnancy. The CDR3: CASSPEASGSHSYEQYF. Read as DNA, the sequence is TGTGCCAGCAGCCCAGAGGCGAGCGGGAGTCACTCCTACGAGCAGTACTTC.